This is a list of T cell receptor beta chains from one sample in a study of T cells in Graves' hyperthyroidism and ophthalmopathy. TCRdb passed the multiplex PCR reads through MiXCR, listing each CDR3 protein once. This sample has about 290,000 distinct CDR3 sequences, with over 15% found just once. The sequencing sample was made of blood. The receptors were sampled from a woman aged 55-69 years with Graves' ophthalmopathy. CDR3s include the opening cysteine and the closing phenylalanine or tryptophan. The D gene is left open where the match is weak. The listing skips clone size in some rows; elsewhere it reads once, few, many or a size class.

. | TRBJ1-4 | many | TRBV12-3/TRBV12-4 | TGTGCCAGCAGCCTGCGGTTGTTGGAAAAACTGTTTTTT | CASSLRLLEKLFF
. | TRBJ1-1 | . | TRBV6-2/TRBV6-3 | TGTGCCAGCAGTTACTCGCCAGAGACTGAAGCTTTCTTT | CASSYSPETEAFF
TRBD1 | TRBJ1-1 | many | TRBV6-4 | TGTGCCAGACCGGGACAGGTGAACACTGAAGCTTTCTTT | CARPGQVNTEAFF
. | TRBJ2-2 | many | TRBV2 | TGTGCCAGCAACCCGGGTAGGAGGGGGGACCTGTTTTTT | CASNPGRRGDLFF
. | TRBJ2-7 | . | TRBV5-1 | TGCGCCAGCAGGTCTGCGGTTGGGGGACTCTCCTACGAGCAGTACTTC | CASRSAVGGLSYEQYF
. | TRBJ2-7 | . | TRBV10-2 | TGCGCCAGCAGTGACTTACAGGGCCCCACCTACGAGCAGTACTTC | CASSDLQGPTYEQYF
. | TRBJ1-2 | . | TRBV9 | TGTGCCAGCAACGTTGGCTATGGCTACACCTTC | CASNVGYGYTF
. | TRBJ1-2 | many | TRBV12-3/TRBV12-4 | TGTGCCAGCAGTCTATTGAGACAGGTAGATGGCTACACCTTC | CASSLLRQVDGYTF
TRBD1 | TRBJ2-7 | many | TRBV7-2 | TGTGCCAGCAGCCTCGGACAGGGGCCCTTCTACGAGCAGTACTTC | CASSLGQGPFYEQYF
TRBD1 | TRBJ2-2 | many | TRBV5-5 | TGTGCCAGCAGCGAGGGACAGATGAACACCGGGGAGCTGTTTTTT | CASSEGQMNTGELFF
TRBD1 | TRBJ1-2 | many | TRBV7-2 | TGTGCCAGCAGCTTAGAGGCGGGACAGGCAATCTATGGCTACACCTTC | CASSLEAGQAIYGYTF
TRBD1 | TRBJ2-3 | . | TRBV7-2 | TGTGCCAGCAGCTACGGACAGGGGGTGGGCACAGATACGCAGTATTTT | CASSYGQGVGTDTQYF
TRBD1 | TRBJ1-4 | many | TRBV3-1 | TGTGCCAGCAGCCAAGATTTAAAAGGGACAGCCGATGAAAAACTGTTTTTT | CASSQDLKGTADEKLFF
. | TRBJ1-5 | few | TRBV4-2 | TGTGCCAGCAGCCAAGAAAGGTCCGGGCCCCAGCATTTT | CASSQERSGPQHF
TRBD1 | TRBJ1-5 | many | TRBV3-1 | TGTGCCAGCAGCGAACGGACAGGCCACAATCAGCCCCAGCATTTT | CASSERTGHNQPQHF
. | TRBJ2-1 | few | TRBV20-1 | TGCAGTGCTAGAGAGGGGAGATCGGGTGAGCAGTTCTTC | CSAREGRSGEQFF
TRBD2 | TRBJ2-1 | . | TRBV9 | TGTGCCAGCAGCGTAGGGGGGGGGACTAGCACCAATGAGCAGTTCTTC | CASSVGGGTSTNEQFF
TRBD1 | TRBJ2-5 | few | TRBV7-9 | TGTGCCAGCAGCTTAGGACAGGGGTGGGAGACCCAGTACTTC | CASSLGQGWETQYF
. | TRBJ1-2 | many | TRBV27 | TGTGCCAGCAGTTCCCACGGGAGCTATGGCTACACCTTC | CASSSHGSYGYTF
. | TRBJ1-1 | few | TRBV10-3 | TGTGCCATCAGTGTAAATCAGGAACAGAACACTGAAGCTTTCTTT | CAISVNQEQNTEAFF
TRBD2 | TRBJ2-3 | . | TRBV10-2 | TGCGCCCCCCGGACCTTCTTAGCGGGAGCTACAGATACGCAGTATTTT | CAPRTFLAGATDTQYF
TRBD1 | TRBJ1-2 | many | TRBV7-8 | TGTGCCAGCAGCCCTCGGACAGGGGTTCATCACTATGGCTACACCTTC | CASSPRTGVHHYGYTF
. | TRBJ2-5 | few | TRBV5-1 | TGCGCCAGCAGCCCGGGACGGGCCGAAGAGACCCAGTACTTC | CASSPGRAEETQYF
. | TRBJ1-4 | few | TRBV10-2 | TGCGCCAGCAGGCCACAAGGGGAAAAACTGTTTTTT | CASRPQGEKLFF
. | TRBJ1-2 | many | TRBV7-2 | TGTGCCAGCAGCTCGGGGGGCCGTGGTAACTATGGCTACACCTTC | CASSSGGRGNYGYTF
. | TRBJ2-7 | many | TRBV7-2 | TGTGCCAGCAGAGCAGGGTGGTCGTACGAGCAGTACTTC | CASRAGWSYEQYF
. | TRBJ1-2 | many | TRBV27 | TGTGCCAGCATGGGCGCCTTTGTGGGTGGCTACACCTTC | CASMGAFVGGYTF
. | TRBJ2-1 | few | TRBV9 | TGTGCCAGCAGCGTAGACGGGCACTCCTACAATGAGCAGTTCTTC | CASSVDGHSYNEQFF
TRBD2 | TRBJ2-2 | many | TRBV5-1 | TGCGCCAGCAGCAGCCGAGGAGCGGGGGCCCTGAACACCGGGGAGCTGTTTTTT | CASSSRGAGALNTGELFF
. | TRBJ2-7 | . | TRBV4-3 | TGCGCCAGCAGCCAAGGACCCCAGAGGGCATACGAGCAGTACTTC | CASSQGPQRAYEQYF
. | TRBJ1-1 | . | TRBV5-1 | TGCGCCAGCAGCTTGGATGCGGGGGTAGGCACTGAAGCTTTCTTT | CASSLDAGVGTEAFF
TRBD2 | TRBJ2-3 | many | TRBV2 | TGTGCCAGCAGTACGGGACTAGCGGGAGGGACAGATACGCAGTATTTT | CASSTGLAGGTDTQYF
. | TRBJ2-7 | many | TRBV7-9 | TGTGCCAGCAGCTTGACAGCTACCTACGAGCAGTACTTC | CASSLTATYEQYF
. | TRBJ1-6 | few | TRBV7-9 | TGTGCCAGCAATTCAGAAAGGGTGAATTCACCCCTCCACTTT | CASNSERVNSPLHF
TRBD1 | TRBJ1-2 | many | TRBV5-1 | TGCGCCAGCAGCCCTGGGACAGGGCAAGGTGGCTACACCTTC | CASSPGTGQGGYTF
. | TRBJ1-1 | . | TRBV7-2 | TGTGCCAGCCCGGTCTTCTGGGCTTTCTTT | CASPVFWAFF
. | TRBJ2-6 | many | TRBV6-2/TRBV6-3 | TGTGCCAGCAGTCCGACAGGGGCCAACGTCCTGACTTTC | CASSPTGANVLTF
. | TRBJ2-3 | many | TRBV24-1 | TGTGCCACCAGTGACGGGCAGGGATACACAGATACGCAGTATTTT | CATSDGQGYTDTQYF
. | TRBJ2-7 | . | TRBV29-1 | TGCAGCGTTGAAACGGGAGACTACGAGCAGTACTTC | CSVETGDYEQYF
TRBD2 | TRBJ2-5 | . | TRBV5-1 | TGCGCCAGCAGCTTGGGACTAGCGGGTACTCGTGGGGAGACCCAGTACTTC | CASSLGLAGTRGETQYF
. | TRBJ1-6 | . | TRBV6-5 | TGTGCCAGCAGTTACTCCTCGACCACGGCGGGCTCACCCCTCCACTTT | CASSYSSTTAGSPLHF
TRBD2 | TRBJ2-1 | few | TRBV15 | TGTGCCGCGTTGTTCGGACTAGCGGGAGAACTCCCCTCCTACAATGAGCAGTTCTTC | CAALFGLAGELPSYNEQFF
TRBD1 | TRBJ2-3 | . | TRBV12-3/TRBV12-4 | TGTGCCAGCAGTCGGACAGGGATGCGCACAGATACGCAGTATTTT | CASSRTGMRTDTQYF
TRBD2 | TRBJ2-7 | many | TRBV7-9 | TGTGCCAGCAGCCTCGGGGGGGATCCCTCCTACGAGCAGTACTTC | CASSLGGDPSYEQYF
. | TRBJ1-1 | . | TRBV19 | TGTGCCAGTAGTAGGAGTATAAACACTGAAGCTTTCTTT | CASSRSINTEAFF